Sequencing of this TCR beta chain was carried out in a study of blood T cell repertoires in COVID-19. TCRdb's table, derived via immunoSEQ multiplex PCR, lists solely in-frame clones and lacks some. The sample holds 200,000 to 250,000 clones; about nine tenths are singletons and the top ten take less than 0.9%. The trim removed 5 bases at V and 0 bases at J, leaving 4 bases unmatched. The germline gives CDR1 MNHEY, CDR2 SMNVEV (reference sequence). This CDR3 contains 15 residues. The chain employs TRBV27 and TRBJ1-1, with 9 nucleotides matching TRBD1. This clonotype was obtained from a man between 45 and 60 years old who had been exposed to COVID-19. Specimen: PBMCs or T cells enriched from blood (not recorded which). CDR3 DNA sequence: TGTGCCAGCAGTATTGACAGGGGGGTGAACACTGAAGCTTTCTTT. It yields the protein CASSIDRGVNTEAFF.